This TCR delta chain was found in a study of gamma-delta chains in newborns, infants, children (dated by TCRdb to the late 2010s). Broadly, across the study: In the study title, it is stated that polyclonal expansion of innate gammadelta T cells is driven by microbial exposure immediately after birth. Right after human newborns were born, the researchers looked at the way microbial exposure shaped their populations of innate gammadelta T cells.

TCRdb shows the sequencer as Illumina MiSeq. Clonotypes were called again by TCRdb from the public reads via CATT, and duplicate nucleotide sequences were then merged into one entry. This sample comprises 3,300 or so delta-chain clones, roughly 3.6% of them detected only once. The ten largest clones represent roughly 16% of the sample. The CDR3 measures 14 amino acids from cysteine to phenylalanine. Of the read, only the CDR3 DNA is kept; its 42 bases are in frame from base 1. For CDR1 and CDR2, the germline V gene lists GEAIGNYY and EKD. As for this clone: Its antigen target is currently unknown. A far larger clone lies a single base away; this is likely a read error. Other nucleotide sequences in the sample specify the same CDR3.

The receptor's source is a child who was a newborn, infant or young child, either healthy, febrile or measles-vaccinated (not recorded which). The sequence joins TRDV2 to TRDJ1, and TRDD3 aligns with 12 junction nucleotides. The sample consisted of blood. The CDR3 corresponds to CACDTLGDTGKLIF. The DNA is TGTGCCTGTGACACGCTGGGGGATACGGGAAAACTCATCTTC.